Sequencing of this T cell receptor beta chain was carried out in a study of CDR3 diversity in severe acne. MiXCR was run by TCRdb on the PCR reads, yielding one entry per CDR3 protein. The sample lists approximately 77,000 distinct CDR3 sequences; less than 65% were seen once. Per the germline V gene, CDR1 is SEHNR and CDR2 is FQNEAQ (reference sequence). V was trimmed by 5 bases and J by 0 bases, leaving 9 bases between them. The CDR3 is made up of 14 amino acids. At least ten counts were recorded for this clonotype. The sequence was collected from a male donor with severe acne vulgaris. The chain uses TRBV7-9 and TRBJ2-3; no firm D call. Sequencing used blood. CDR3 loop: CASSQRGSTDTQYF. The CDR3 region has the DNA TGTGCCAGCAGCCAGCGTGGAAGCACAGATACGCAGTATTTT.